This is a list of T cell receptor beta chains from one sample in a study of blood T cell repertoires in COVID-19. Method: immunoSEQ multiplex PCR; TCRdb's copy keeps in-frame clones and lacks some. The sample holds some 250,000 clones, around 81% seen once. Source material: peripheral blood. The receptors originated from a man aged 45-65 years with active or convalescent COVID-19. Both conserved end residues are part of each CDR3. The order of the fields is D gene, clone size, J gene, V gene, CDR3 DNA, CDR3 protein. A D gene is named only where the DNA matches it firmly. For some rows the clone size is stated as once, few or many, or as a class when expanded; others skip it.

-,-,TRBJ2-1,TRBV12-3/TRBV12-4,TGTGCCAGCAGCCTGGACAGATACAATGAGCAGTTCTTC,CASSLDRYNEQFF
-,-,TRBJ2-1,TRBV6-5,TGTGCCAGCAGTTATATTTCGAGCAATGAGCAGTTCTTC,CASSYISSNEQFF
-,-,TRBJ2-7,TRBV4-2,TGTGCCAGCAGTCAAGGGGTGGGGGCCGGGGACGAGCAGTACTTC,CASSQGVGAGDEQYF
-,-,TRBJ1-1,TRBV5-1,TGCGCCAGCAGCACACGAACAGGGATGAACACTGAAGCTTTCTTT,CASSTRTGMNTEAFF
TRBD2,-,TRBJ2-7,TRBV5-6,TGTGCCAGCAGCCTCATGGGTAGCGGGGGTGGCGAGCAGTACTTC,CASSLMGSGGGEQYF
-,-,TRBJ1-2,TRBV6-5,TGTGCCAGCAGTTTTACGGGAAACTATGGCTACACCTTC,CASSFTGNYGYTF
-,-,TRBJ1-6,TRBV7-9,TGTGCCAGCAGCTTAGCGCGGGCTACAAGACATCCACCCCTCCACTTT,CASSLARATRHPPLHF
-,once,TRBJ2-2,TRBV21-1,TGTGCCAGCAGGGGACTAGCGGCCTTAAACACCGGGGAGCTGTTTTTT,CASRGLAALNTGELFF
-,-,TRBJ1-2,TRBV3-1/TRBV3-2,TGTGCCAGCAGCCAAGATATGGCCAGCTATGGCTACACCTTC,CASSQDMASYGYTF
-,-,TRBJ2-7,TRBV9,TGTGCCAGCAGCGTGGGGGCTAAGTCTTCCTACGAGCAGTACTTC,CASSVGAKSSYEQYF
TRBD1,-,TRBJ1-2,TRBV6-5,TGTGCCAGCAGTTATTTGGACAGGGGCTACACCTTC,CASSYLDRGYTF
-,-,TRBJ1-2,TRBV27,TGTGCCACCTACAGGGCTGGCTACACCTTC,CATYRAGYTF
TRBD1,few,TRBJ1-6,TRBV19,TGTGCCAGTAGTATAGACCCGACAGGGAGCTCCTATAATTCACCCCTCCACTTT,CASSIDPTGSSYNSPLHF
-,-,TRBJ1-1,TRBV28,TGTGCCAGCAAGACCCCGGGACAAGTGAACACTGAAGCTTTCTTT,CASKTPGQVNTEAFF
-,-,TRBJ2-2,TRBV4-1,TGCGCCAGCAGCGCCCAGGGGCCGAACACCGGGGAGCTGTTTTTT,CASSAQGPNTGELFF
-,-,TRBJ2-7,TRBV19,TGTGCCAGTAGGGCGCGGGCAGGCGACTCCTACGAGCAGTACTTC,CASRARAGDSYEQYF
TRBD1,-,TRBJ1-3,TRBV2,TGTGCCAGCATGTGGGACAGCTCTGGAAACACCATATATTTT,CASMWDSSGNTIYF
-,-,TRBJ2-3,TRBV20-1,TGCAGTGCTAGTCAACTAGCTATGCACCCAGATACGCAGTATTTT,CSASQLAMHPDTQYF
-,-,TRBJ1-6,TRBV27,TGTGCCAGCACCCCCGTGGGCAGCAATTCACCCCTCCACTTT,CASTPVGSNSPLHF
-,-,TRBJ1-1,TRBV5-1,TGCGCCAGCAGCTCCTTAAACAACAGGAACACTGAAGCTTTCTTT,CASSSLNNRNTEAFF
TRBD1,once,TRBJ2-7,TRBV2,TGTGCCAGCAGTGCGGGACAGGGGGCCTACGAGCAGTACTTC,CASSAGQGAYEQYF
-,-,TRBJ1-2,TRBV30,TGTGCCTGGAGTCCCGACAGGTTCGATGGCTACACCTTC,CAWSPDRFDGYTF
-,-,TRBJ2-1,TRBV5-6,TGTGCCAGCAGCACCCGGGATTCTCCCTACAATGAGCAGTTCTTC,CASSTRDSPYNEQFF
-,-,TRBJ2-1,TRBV27,TGTGCCAGCAGTTTAAGGGGGAATGAGCAGTTCTTC,CASSLRGNEQFF
TRBD1,-,TRBJ2-7,TRBV6-5,TGTGCCAGCAGTTACTCGGCGACAGGGATGTACGAGCAGTACTTC,CASSYSATGMYEQYF
TRBD1,once,TRBJ2-1,TRBV4-1,TGCGCCAGCAGCCAAGATCCTATGGGACAGCCGTTCTTC,CASSQDPMGQPFF
-,-,TRBJ1-1,TRBV9,TGTGCCAGCAGCGTAGGACCGCGCGGGGCAAGGACTGAAGCTTTCTTT,CASSVGPRGARTEAFF
-,-,TRBJ2-3,TRBV5-1,TGCGCCAGCAGCCCCCGGGCAGATACGCAGTATTTT,CASSPRADTQYF
TRBD2,-,TRBJ2-4,TRBV9,TGTGCCAGCAGCTTAGGGACTAGCGGAAACATTCAGTACTTC,CASSLGTSGNIQYF
TRBD1,-,TRBJ1-2,TRBV6-5,TGTGCCAGCAGTTACTCGTTTCGGACAGGAATCTATGGCTACACCTTC,CASSYSFRTGIYGYTF
TRBD1,few,TRBJ2-1,TRBV19,TGTGCCAGTAGTATAAGGGGACAGGGGAATGAGCAGTTCTTC,CASSIRGQGNEQFF